This note documents a single T cell receptor beta chain sequence. The antigen remains unidentified. The sample originates from a study of OX40 agonist ivuxolimab in advanced cancers. About the study: One patient with hepatocellular carcinoma and two with cutaneous melanoma, three in all, had partial responses.

Germline lookup yields CDR1 MNHEY and CDR2 SVGAGI. The CDR3 runs 13 residues. V was clipped by 5 bases and J by 4 bases; unmatched bases: 4. A history of autoimmune disease or systemic immunosuppression excluded patients. The data were produced by immunoSEQ multiplex PCR, yet TCRdb's version contains in-frame clones alone and is incomplete. The data show about 69,000 clones, with 85% to 90% seen just once and about 11% held by the top ten. Study findings and constraints: The study did not work out the antigen specificity of the expanded peripheral T cells.

The chain couples TRBV6-5 to TRBJ1-2; 7 bases are shared with TRBD1. The specimen was CD4+ or CD8+ T cells sorted from blood, collected in a trial of the OX40 agonist ivuxolimab. This TCR was sampled from an adult with an advanced solid tumor such as melanoma, head and neck, liver or kidney cancer. The CDR3 DNA sequence: TGTGCCAGCAGTCCTGGACAGGCCTATGGCTACACCTTC. Protein: CASSPGQAYGYTF.